This TCR beta chain was profiled in a study of beta chain features in type 1 diabetes listed by TCRdb under 2018. In the study overall: Patients and healthy donors did not differ in mean age, gender distribution, total cell number or subset yield. A total of 90 million to 120 million sorted cells were examined across all samples, and a strong correlation was observed between cell number per subset and RNA yield. In the study, recently diagnosed type 1 diabetes patients and matched healthy donors were compared on the TCRB repertoires of their sorted circulating CD4+ T cell subsets. Regulatory and stem cell-like memory subsets were isolated from only 8 patients and roughly 8 healthy donors, whereas naive and central memory subsets came from all 30 or so donors. Study-wide conclusions, independent of this receptor: Patients with type 1 diabetes made fewer insertions and deleted more nucleotides at VDJ recombination sites, implying thymic rearrangement abnormalities. Sequencing cDNA rather than genomic DNA could over-represent highly expressing activated cells, although activation and CD3 levels did not differ between groups. Type 1 diabetes patients showed a moderate but significant shortening of TCRB CDR3 length in all four CD4+ subsets. HLA sub-analyses involved small numbers of individuals, so any influence of HLA type on TCRB rearrangement remained unresolved. Naive, central memory and regulatory TCRB repertoires appeared to be more alike among patients than among healthy donors. Shorter templates might be favored by PCR, yet because patient and control samples were amplified and corrected together, any such skew would affect both groups equally.

From a lookup of the germline V gene, CDR1 and CDR2 are SGHTA and FQGNSA. V is cut by 5 bases and J by 5 bases, and the space between the germline ends is 13 bases. From the cysteine up to the phenylalanine, the CDR3 has a length of 14 residues. Of all the DNA, just the CDR3 is kept, 42 bases in frame from base 1. A single peripheral blood draw of 95 to 150 mL on average was collected from each donor into heparinised tubes. Naive, central memory, regulatory and stem cell-like memory CD4+ T cells were sorted on a BD FACSAria II using a panel including CD45RO, CCR7, CD25, CD127, CD95 and CD27. Every sorted population had a purity above 95%. PBMCs were isolated right away by Lymphoprep density gradient centrifugation and were stained directly, without culture. Samples were stained and sorted in pairs, with one healthy donor and one patient per experiment, so that batch effects were minimized. All of the isolated RNA was reverse transcribed with the High Capacity cDNA Reverse Transcription Kit, so expressed TCRB transcripts were sequenced. Deep immunoSEQ sequencing was applied to naive, central memory and regulatory T cell samples, giving an average of about 3.57 million total reads per sample. Sorted cells were lysed in RLT buffer and RNA was extracted with DNase-treated RNeasy Micro or Mini kits, depending on cell number. Each cell subset was processed separately to prevent cross-contamination, with patient and healthy donor samples processed together. Using the immunoSEQ multiplex PCR, TCRB sequences were amplified from cDNA into 87-bp fragments spanning the CDR3 region. Sequencing of the amplicons was performed on the Illumina HiSeq platform. On the authors' methods: Synthetic template baselines were used to correct PCR bias computationally, reads within Hamming distance 2 were collapsed together, and singletons that could not be merged were discarded. By aligning reads against IMGT, V, D and J genes, CDR3 length, and insertions or deletions at six rearrangement sites were assigned. Within each subset, clonotype counts were normalized to sorted cell number, after which true diversity and Gini coefficients were computed with the tcR R package. Repertoire sharing was quantified using the overlap coefficient calculated on TCRB nucleotide sequences. Held by TCRdb, this immuneACCESS table contains in-frame sequences only and omits some clones. Under half of the omission traces to an unresolved V gene where checked; the cause of the rest is unknown. V and J calls and clone size come straight from that table; D and trimming were deduced from the DNA. The sample table contains about 130,000 clones; only one count was recorded for about a tenth of them. Of the sample, around 0.7% is held by the ten largest clones.

In regard to this clone: The antigen this receptor binds is unknown. No per-base quality is available; no much larger clone lies one base away.

This sequence uses TRBV7-2 and TRBJ1-5; the best D guess is TRBD1, with 6 bases matching. The sequenced material came from central memory CD4+ T cells from blood. The receptor comes from a man between 18 and 29 years old in good health. The sequence in DNA is TGTGCCAGCAGCCGCGAAGGACAGCATCAGCCCCAGCATTTT. It translates as CASSREGQHQPQHF.